A selection of T cell receptor beta chains follows, all from one sample in a study of spatial heterogeneity in lung cancer. In TCRdb, the 5' RACE reads were re-called with MiXCR into one record per CDR3 protein. Of 25,000 or so distinct CDR3 sequences listed, 4% to 5% are singletons. The starting material was PBMCs, obtained at surgery. These receptor sequences come from a male donor with early-stage non-small cell lung cancer. The CDR3 runs from the conserved cysteine through the conserved F or W. The order of the fields is D gene, J gene, V gene, clone size, CDR3 protein, CDR3 DNA. The D gene is left open where the match is weak. Expanded clones get a size class; other rows say once, few or many, or leave the size out.

TRBD2 TRBJ2-2 TRBV6-6 many CASRPGLAGGPGTGELFF TGTGCCAGCAGACCGGGACTAGCGGGAGGGCCGGGCACCGGGGAGCTGTTTTTT
TRBD2 TRBJ2-2 TRBV12-3/TRBV12-4 many CASSPALAGANTGELFF TGTGCCAGCAGCCCCGCCCTAGCGGGAGCGAACACCGGGGAGCTGTTTTTT
- TRBJ2-6 TRBV7-9 many CASSLAASSGANVLTF TGTGCCAGCAGCTTGGCGGCATCCTCTGGGGCCAACGTCCTGACTTTC
TRBD2 TRBJ2-3 TRBV12-3/TRBV12-4 many CASSRRGAQYF TGTGCCAGCAGCCGTCGGGGGGCGCAGTATTTT
- TRBJ2-1 TRBV24-1 few CTTSFRNEQFF TGTACCACCAGTTTCAGGAATGAGCAGTTCTTC
- TRBJ1-6 TRBV7-8 - CASSSQGFGGNSPLHF TGTGCCAGCAGCTCCCAGGGCTTCGGAGGGAATTCACCCCTCCACTTT
TRBD2 TRBJ2-1 TRBV9 many CASSVGLAGGREQFF TGTGCCAGCAGCGTAGGGCTAGCGGGAGGAAGGGAGCAGTTCTTC
TRBD1 TRBJ2-2 TRBV5-1 few CASRRDRPYAGELFF TGCGCCAGCAGGCGGGACAGGCCTTACGCCGGGGAGCTGTTTTTT
- TRBJ2-3 TRBV12-3/TRBV12-4 many CANSLGAADTQYF TGTGCCAACTCCCTTGGCGCGGCTGATACGCAGTATTTT
TRBD1 TRBJ1-6 TRBV6-1 many CASRFGTVYNSPLHF TGTGCCAGCAGGTTCGGGACAGTGTATAATTCACCCCTCCACTTT
- TRBJ2-5 TRBV19 many CASSITVQETQYF TGTGCCAGTAGTATCACAGTACAAGAGACCCAGTACTTC
TRBD2 TRBJ2-3 TRBV28 medium-sized CASQAGLYTDTQYF TGTGCCAGCCAAGCGGGGCTTTACACAGATACGCAGTATTTT
- TRBJ2-6 TRBV5-1 many CASSYQSTGANVLTF TGCGCCAGCAGCTATCAAAGCACCGGGGCCAACGTCCTGACTTTC
TRBD1 TRBJ2-7 TRBV10-3 many CAISESGQGWAEQYF TGTGCCATCAGTGAGTCGGGACAGGGGTGGGCCGAGCAGTACTTC
TRBD1 TRBJ2-3 TRBV18 few CASSPGTGRDTQYF TGTGCCAGCTCACCCGGGACAGGGAGAGATACGCAGTATTTT
TRBD2 TRBJ2-7 TRBV5-4 - CASSIRLAGPSYEQYF TGTGCCAGCAGCATAAGACTAGCGGGCCCCTCCTACGAGCAGTACTTC
- TRBJ2-1 TRBV12-3/TRBV12-4 many CASSAGTGGYNEQFF TGTGCCAGCAGCGCCGGGACTGGGGGTTACAATGAGCAGTTCTTC
- TRBJ1-1 TRBV28 many CATGTPGTEAFF TGTGCCACCGGGACTCCGGGGACTGAAGCTTTCTTT
- TRBJ2-5 TRBV2 many CASSEGRRETQYF TGTGCCAGCAGTGAGGGCCGTCGGGAGACCCAGTACTTC
TRBD1 TRBJ1-1 TRBV28 - CASSRPGTGYEAFF TGTGCCAGCAGTCGTCCCGGGACAGGGTATGAAGCTTTCTTT
- TRBJ2-4 TRBV18 many CASSANSDLAKNIQYF TGTGCCAGCTCAGCCAACAGCGATCTAGCCAAAAACATTCAGTACTTC
- TRBJ2-5 TRBV7-9 many CASSLGTSQETQYF TGTGCCAGCAGCTTAGGGACTTCTCAAGAGACCCAGTACTTC
- TRBJ1-5 TRBV6-1 many CASSERVKRTGSQGQPQHF TGTGCCAGCAGTGAAAGAGTCAAGAGAACGGGGAGTCAGGGTCAGCCCCAGCATTTT
- TRBJ2-1 TRBV7-2 many CASSLSVSSYNEQFF TGTGCCAGCAGCTTATCGGTTTCCTCCTACAATGAGCAGTTCTTC
TRBD2 TRBJ2-2 TRBV30 many CAWRDGGLAGGTGELFF TGTGCCTGGAGGGACGGAGGACTAGCGGGGGGGACCGGGGAGCTGTTTTTT
- TRBJ2-2 TRBV9 many CASSVASLAANTGELFF TGTGCCAGCAGCGTAGCCTCTCTTGCAGCGAACACCGGGGAGCTGTTTTTT
- TRBJ2-1 TRBV5-1 many CASSLVTSSYNEQFF TGCGCCAGCAGCTTGGTCACGAGCTCCTACAATGAGCAGTTCTTC
- TRBJ2-7 TRBV2 - CALGEGPYEQYF TGTGCCCTAGGGGAAGGCCCCTACGAGCAGTACTTC
TRBD2 TRBJ2-3 TRBV3-1 many CASSLRQAAGGEADTQYF TGTGCCAGCAGCCTCCGACAGGCAGCGGGGGGAGAAGCAGATACGCAGTATTTT
TRBD1 TRBJ2-2 TRBV9 many CASTRDLQGANTGELFF TGTGCCAGCACTCGAGACCTACAGGGGGCGAACACCGGGGAGCTGTTTTTT
TRBD2 TRBJ2-1 TRBV30 many CAWRQRGYNEQFF TGTGCCTGGAGACAGCGGGGATACAATGAGCAGTTCTTC
TRBD2 TRBJ2-5 TRBV5-1 many CASSLGLADQETQYF TGCGCCAGCAGCTTGGGTCTAGCGGACCAAGAGACCCAGTACTTC
- TRBJ1-1 TRBV25-1 many CASSYTSRATEAFF TGTGCCAGCAGTTATACGTCACGGGCCACTGAAGCTTTCTTT
TRBD1 TRBJ1-2 TRBV6-5 many CASSRSGGAPYNYGYTF TGTGCCAGCAGCCGTTCAGGGGGCGCACCTTATAACTATGGCTACACCTTC
TRBD2 TRBJ2-1 TRBV24-1 many CATSDLAGGGYNEQFF TGTGCCACCAGTGATTTGGCCGGGGGAGGGTACAATGAGCAGTTCTTC
- TRBJ2-7 TRBV23-1 few CASSQLQGGEQYF TGCGCCAGCAGTCAATTGCAGGGGGGAGAGCAGTACTTC
TRBD1 TRBJ2-1 TRBV7-2 many CASSLGQGAFYEQFF TGTGCCAGCAGCTTAGGCCAGGGGGCCTTCTATGAGCAGTTCTTC
- TRBJ1-5 TRBV6-2/TRBV6-3 many CASRAGWGDNQPQHF TGTGCCAGCAGGGCGGGATGGGGTGACAATCAGCCCCAGCATTTT
- TRBJ2-1 TRBV12-3/TRBV12-4 many CASSLQDNNEQFF TGTGCCAGCAGTTTGCAGGACAACAATGAGCAGTTCTTC
- TRBJ2-2 TRBV25-1 many CASSRQSSNTGELFF TGTGCCAGCAGCAGGCAATCTAGCAACACCGGGGAGCTGTTTTTT
- TRBJ2-3 TRBV28 many CASSRTTDTQYF TGTGCCAGCAGCCGAACGACAGATACGCAGTATTTT
TRBD1 TRBJ1-2 TRBV6-6 many CASKEGAGYTF TGTGCCAGCAAGGAGGGGGCTGGCTACACCTTC
TRBD1 TRBJ2-7 TRBV10-2 once CASSELDRGRYF TGCGCCAGCAGTGAGTTGGACAGGGGACGGTACTTC
TRBD2 TRBJ2-7 TRBV5-1 many CASSRALAVIDEQYF TGCGCCAGCAGCCGTGCCCTAGCGGTCATCGACGAGCAGTACTTC
- TRBJ1-5 TRBV6-6 many CASRDRQVPHQPQHF TGTGCCAGCAGAGATCGACAGGTCCCGCATCAGCCCCAGCATTTT